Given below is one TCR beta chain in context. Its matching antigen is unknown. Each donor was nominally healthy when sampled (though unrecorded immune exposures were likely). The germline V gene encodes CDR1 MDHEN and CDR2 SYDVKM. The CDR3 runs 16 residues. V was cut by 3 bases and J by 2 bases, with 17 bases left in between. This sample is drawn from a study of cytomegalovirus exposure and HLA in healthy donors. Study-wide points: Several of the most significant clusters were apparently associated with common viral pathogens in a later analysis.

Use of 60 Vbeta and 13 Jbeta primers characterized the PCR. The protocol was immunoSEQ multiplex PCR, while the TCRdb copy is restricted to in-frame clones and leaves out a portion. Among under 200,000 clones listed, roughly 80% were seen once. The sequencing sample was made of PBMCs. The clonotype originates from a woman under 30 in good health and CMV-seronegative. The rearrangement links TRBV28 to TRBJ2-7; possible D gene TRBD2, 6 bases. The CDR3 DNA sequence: TGTGCCAGCAGTTTTATCGGTCGGGAGAATCCCTACGAGCAGTACTTC. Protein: CASSFIGRENPYEQYF.